This T cell receptor (beta chain) was found in a study of human T cells and chemical hapten exposure. The study, taken as a whole, reports: It was expanded TCRs that formed significantly more large CDR3 similarity clusters than controls did. There was no change with DPC sensitization in TCRs above 1 in 1000 frequency.

This clonotype was detected ten times or more. Its target is not known. TCRdb recomputed calls from the RACE reads with MiXCR, one row per CDR3 protein. The sample records 75,000 to 90,000 distinct CDR3 sequences, under 11% being singletons. V was clipped by 1 base and J by 1 base, with 8 bases between them. The germline V gene encodes CDR1 SGHRS and CDR2 YFSETQ. This CDR3 is built from 14 residues. Time point described: patch test 2, 6 weeks after DPC sensitization. Treatment reported: therapeutic diphenylcyclopropenone sensitization with weekly scalp DPC. The sequence was collected from a woman in her fifties or sixties with alopecia areata. Some clones in this sample may be carry-over from other donors' samples. The sample consisted of whole blood, taken in connection with sensitization to the hapten diphenylcyclopropenone (DPC). The rearrangement uses TRBV5-1 and TRBJ1-1; D is uncertain. CDR3 loop: CASSLRTGNTEAFF. The CDR3, as DNA: TGCGCCAGCAGCTTGAGGACGGGGAACACTGAAGCTTTCTTT.